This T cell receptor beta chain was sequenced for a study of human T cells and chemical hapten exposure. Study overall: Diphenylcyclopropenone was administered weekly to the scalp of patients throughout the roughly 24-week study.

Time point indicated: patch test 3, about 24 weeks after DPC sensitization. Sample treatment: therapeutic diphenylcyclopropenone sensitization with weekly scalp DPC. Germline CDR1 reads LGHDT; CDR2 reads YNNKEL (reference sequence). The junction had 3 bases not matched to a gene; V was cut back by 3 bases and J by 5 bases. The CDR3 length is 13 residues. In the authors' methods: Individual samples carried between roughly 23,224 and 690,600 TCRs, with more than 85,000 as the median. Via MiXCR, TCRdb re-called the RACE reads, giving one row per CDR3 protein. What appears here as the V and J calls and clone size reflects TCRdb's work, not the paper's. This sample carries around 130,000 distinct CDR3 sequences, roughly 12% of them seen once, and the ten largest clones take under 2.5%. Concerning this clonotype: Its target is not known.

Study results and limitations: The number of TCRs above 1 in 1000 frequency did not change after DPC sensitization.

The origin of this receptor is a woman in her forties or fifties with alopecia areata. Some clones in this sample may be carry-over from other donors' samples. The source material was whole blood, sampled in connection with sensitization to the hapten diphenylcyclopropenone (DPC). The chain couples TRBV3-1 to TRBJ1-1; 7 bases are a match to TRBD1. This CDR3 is CASSHPRGTEAFF. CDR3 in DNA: TGTGCCAGCAGCCACCCCAGGGGGACTGAAGCTTTCTTT.